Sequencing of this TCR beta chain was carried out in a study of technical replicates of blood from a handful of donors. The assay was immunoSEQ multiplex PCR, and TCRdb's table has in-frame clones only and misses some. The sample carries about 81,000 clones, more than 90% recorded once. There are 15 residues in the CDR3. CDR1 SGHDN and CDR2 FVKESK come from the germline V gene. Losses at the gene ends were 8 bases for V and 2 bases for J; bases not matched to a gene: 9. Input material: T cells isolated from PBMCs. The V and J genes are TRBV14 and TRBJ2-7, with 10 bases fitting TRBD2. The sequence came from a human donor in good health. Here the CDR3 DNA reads TGTGCCAGCGGCCTCGGGCTAGCGGGAGCCTACGAGCAGTACTTC. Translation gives CASGLGLAGAYEQYF.